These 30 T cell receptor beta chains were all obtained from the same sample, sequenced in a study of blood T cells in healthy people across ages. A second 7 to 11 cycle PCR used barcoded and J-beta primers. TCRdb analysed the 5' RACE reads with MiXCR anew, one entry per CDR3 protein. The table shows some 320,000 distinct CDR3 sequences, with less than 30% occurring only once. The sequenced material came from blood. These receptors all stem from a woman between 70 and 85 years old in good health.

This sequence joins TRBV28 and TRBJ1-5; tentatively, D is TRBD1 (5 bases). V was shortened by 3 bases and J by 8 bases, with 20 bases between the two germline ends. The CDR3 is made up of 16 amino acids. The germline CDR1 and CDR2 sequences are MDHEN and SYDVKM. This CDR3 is CASSFGSVGGGKPQHF. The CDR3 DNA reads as TGTGCCAGCAGTTTCGGTTCTGTCGGTGGGGGGAAGCCCCAGCATTTT. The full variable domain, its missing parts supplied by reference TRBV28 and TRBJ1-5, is DVKVTQSSRYLVKRTGEKVFLECVQDMDHENMFWYRQDPGLGLRLIYFSYDVKMKEKGDIPEGYSVSREKKERFSLILESASTNQTSMYLCASSFGSVGGGKPQHFGDGTRLSIL.

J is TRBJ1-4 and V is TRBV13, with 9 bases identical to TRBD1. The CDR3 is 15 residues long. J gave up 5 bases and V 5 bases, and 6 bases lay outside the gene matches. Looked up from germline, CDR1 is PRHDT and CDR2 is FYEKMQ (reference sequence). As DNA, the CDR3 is TGTGCCAGCAGCCAGTCCGGGACAGGGAATGAAAAACTGTTTTTT. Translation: CASSQSGTGNEKLFF.

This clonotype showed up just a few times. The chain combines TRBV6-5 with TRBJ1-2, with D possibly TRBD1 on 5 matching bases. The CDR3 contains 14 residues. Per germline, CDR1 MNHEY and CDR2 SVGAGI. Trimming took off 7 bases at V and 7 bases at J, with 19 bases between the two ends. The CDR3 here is CASTLRSGQGGYTF. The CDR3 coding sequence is TGTGCCAGCACCTTAAGGTCAGGGCAGGGTGGCTACACCTTC.

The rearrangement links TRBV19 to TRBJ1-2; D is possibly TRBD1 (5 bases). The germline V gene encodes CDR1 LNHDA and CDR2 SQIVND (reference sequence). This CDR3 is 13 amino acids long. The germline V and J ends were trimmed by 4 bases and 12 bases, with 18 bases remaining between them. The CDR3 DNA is TGTGCCAGTAGTAAGGGACGGAATTGGGGCCACACCTTC. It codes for CASSKGRNWGHTF.

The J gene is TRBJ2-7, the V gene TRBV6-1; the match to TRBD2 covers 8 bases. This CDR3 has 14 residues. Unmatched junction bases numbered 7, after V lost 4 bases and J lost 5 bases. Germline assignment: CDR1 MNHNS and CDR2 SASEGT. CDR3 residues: CASSVTGLVDEQYF. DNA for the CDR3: TGTGCCAGCAGTGTAACGGGACTAGTAGACGAGCAGTACTTC.

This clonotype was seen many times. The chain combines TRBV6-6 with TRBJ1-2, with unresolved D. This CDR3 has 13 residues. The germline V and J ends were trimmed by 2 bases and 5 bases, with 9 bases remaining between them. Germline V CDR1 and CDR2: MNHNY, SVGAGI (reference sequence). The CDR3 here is CASSYEGPYGYTF. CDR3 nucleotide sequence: TGTGCCAGCAGTTACGAAGGACCTTATGGCTACACCTTC.

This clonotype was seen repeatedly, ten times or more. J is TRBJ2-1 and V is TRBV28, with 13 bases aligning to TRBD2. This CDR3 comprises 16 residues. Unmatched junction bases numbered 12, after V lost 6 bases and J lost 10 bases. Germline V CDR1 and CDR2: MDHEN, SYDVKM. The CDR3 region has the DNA TGTGCCAGCAGACCTTCGGGACTAGCGGGGCGGGGGGAGCAGTTCTTC. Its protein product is CASRPSGLAGRGEQFF.

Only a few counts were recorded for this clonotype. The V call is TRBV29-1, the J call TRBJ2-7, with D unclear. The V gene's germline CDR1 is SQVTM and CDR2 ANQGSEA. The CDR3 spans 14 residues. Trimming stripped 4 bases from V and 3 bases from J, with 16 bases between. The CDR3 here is CSVVGAAASYEQYF. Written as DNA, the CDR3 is TGCAGCGTTGTGGGTGCTGCCGCCAGCTACGAGCAGTACTTC.

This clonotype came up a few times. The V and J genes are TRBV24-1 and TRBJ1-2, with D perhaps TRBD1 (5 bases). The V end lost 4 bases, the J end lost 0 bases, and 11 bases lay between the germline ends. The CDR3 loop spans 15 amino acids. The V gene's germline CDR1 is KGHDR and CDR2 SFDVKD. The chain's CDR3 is CATSDRDGSNYGYTF. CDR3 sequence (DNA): TGTGCCACCAGTGACCGGGACGGATCTAACTATGGCTACACCTTC.

The CDR3, as DNA: TGTGCCAGCAGTCCTAGACCCTACGAGCAGTACTTC. Translated, it gives CASSPRPYEQYF. The rearrangement uses TRBV28 and TRBJ2-5; D not certain. The J call may be incorrect, as the DNA end agrees better with TRBJ2-7. Germline CDR1 reads MDHEN; CDR2 reads SYDVKM. CDR3 length: 12 amino acids.

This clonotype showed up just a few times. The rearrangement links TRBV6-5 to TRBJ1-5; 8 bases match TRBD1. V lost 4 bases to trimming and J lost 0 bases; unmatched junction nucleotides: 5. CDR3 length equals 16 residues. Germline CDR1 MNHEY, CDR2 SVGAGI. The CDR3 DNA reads TGTGCCAGCAGTTTTTTACAGGGGGATAGCAATCAGCCCCAGCATTTT. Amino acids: CASSFLQGDSNQPQHF.

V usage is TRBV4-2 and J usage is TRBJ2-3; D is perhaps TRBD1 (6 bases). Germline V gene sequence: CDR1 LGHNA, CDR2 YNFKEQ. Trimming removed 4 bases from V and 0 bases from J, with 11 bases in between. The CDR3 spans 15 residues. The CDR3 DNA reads TGTGCCAGCAGCCGAGCAGGGGCGAGCACAGATACGCAGTATTTT. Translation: CASSRAGASTDTQYF.

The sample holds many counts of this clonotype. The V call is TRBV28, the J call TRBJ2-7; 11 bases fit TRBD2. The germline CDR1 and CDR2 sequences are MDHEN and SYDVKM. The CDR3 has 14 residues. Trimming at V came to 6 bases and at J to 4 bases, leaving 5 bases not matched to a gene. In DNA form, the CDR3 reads TGTGCCAGCAGCCTAGCGGGAGGACGGTACGAGCAGTACTTC. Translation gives CASSLAGGRYEQYF. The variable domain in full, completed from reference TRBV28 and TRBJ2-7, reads DVKVTQSSRYLVKRTGEKVFLECVQDMDHENMFWYRQDPGLGLRLIYFSYDVKMKEKGDIPEGYSVSREKKERFSLILESASTNQTSMYLCASSLAGGRYEQYFGPGTRLTVT.

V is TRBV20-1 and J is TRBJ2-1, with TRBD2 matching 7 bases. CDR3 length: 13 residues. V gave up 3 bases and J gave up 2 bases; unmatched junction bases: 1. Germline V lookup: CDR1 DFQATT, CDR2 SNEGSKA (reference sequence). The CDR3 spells CSARGGAYNEQFF. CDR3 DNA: TGCAGTGCTAGGGGAGGGGCCTACAATGAGCAGTTCTTC.

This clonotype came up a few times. CDR3 sequence: CSGSAQGHEQYF. The DNA for the CDR3 is TGCAGCGGCTCGGCCCAAGGGCACGAGCAGTACTTC. The chain recombines TRBV29-1 with TRBJ2-5; D not resolved. The J call is uncertain, as TRBJ2-7 better fits the DNA end. Per germline, CDR1 SQVTM and CDR2 ANQGSEA. The length of the CDR3 is 12 residues.

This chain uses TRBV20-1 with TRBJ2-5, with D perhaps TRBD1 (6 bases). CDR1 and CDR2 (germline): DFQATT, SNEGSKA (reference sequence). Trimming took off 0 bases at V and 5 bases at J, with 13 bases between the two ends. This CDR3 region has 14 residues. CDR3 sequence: CSARDSQGRETQYF. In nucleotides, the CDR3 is TGCAGTGCTAGAGATAGTCAGGGGCGCGAGACCCAGTACTTC.

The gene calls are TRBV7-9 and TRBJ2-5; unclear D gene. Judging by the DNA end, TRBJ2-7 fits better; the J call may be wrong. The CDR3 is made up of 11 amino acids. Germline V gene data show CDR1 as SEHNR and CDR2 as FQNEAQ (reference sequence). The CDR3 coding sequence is TGTGCCAGCAGCGGTAGGAACGAGCAGTACTTC. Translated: CASSGRNEQYF.

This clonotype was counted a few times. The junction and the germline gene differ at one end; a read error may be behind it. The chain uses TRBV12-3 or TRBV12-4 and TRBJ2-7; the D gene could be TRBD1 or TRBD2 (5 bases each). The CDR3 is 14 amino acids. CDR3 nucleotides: TGTGCCGGCAGTTTCGGGACGCTTCAATACGAGCAGTACTTC. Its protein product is CAGSFGTLQYEQYF.

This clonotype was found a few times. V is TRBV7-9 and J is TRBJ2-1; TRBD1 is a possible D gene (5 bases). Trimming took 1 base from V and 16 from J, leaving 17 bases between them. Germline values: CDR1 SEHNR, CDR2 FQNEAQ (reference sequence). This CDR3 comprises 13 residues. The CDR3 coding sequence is TGTGCCAGCAGCTTAGAGGGGCCAGCGACATACTTCTTC. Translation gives CASSLEGPATYFF.

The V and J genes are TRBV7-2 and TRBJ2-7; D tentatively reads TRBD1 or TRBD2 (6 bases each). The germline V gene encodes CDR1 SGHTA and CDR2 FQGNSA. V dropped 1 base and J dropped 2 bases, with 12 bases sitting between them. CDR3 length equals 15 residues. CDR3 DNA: TGTGCCAGCAGCTTAGGGGGGGCACGCGCCTACGAGCAGTACTTC. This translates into CASSLGGARAYEQYF.

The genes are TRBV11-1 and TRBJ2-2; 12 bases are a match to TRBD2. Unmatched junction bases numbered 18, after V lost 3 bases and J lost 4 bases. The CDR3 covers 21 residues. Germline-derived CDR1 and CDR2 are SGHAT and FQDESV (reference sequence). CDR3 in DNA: TGTGCCAGCAGCTTCACTTATCTGACTAGCGGGGGACTGAGTCGCACCGGGGAGCTGTTTTTT. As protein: CASSFTYLTSGGLSRTGELFF. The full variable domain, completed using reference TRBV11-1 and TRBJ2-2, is EAEVAQSPRYKITEKSQAVAFWCDPISGHATLYWYRQILGQGPELLVQFQDESVVDDSQLPKDRFSAERLKGVDSTLKIQPAELGDSAMYLCASSFTYLTSGGLSRTGELFFGEGSRLTVL.

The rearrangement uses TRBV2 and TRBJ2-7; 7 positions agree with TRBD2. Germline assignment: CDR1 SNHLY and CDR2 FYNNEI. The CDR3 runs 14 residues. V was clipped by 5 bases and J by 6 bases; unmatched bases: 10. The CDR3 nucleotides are TGTGCCAGCAGTCCCTTTGAGCGGGGTACCGAGCAGTACTTC. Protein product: CASSPFERGTEQYF. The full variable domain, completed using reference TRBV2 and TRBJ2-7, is EPEVTQTPSHQVTQMGQEVILRCVPISNHLYFYWYRQILGQKVEFLVSFYNNEISEKSEIFDDQFSVERPDGSNFTLKIRSTKLEDSAMYFCASSPFERGTEQYFGPGTRLTVT.

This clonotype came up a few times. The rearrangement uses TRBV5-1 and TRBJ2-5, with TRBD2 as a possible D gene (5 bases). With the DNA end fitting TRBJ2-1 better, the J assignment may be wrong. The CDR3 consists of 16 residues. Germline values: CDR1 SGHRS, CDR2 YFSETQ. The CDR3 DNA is TGCGCCAGCAGCCGGATATCCGTCGCGGGTACAAATGAGCAGTTCTTC. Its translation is CASSRISVAGTNEQFF.

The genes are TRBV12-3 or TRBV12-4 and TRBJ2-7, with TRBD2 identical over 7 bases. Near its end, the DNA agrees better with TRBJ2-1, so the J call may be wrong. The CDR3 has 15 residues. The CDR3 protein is CASSLAAGSRNEQFF. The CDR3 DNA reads TGTGCCAGCAGTTTAGCAGCGGGATCTAGGAATGAGCAGTTCTTC.

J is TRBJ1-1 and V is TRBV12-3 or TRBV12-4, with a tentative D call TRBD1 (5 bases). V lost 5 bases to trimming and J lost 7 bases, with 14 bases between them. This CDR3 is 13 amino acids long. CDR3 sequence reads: CASSTNRGREAFF. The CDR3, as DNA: TGTGCCAGCAGTACCAACCGGGGACGTGAAGCTTTCTTT.

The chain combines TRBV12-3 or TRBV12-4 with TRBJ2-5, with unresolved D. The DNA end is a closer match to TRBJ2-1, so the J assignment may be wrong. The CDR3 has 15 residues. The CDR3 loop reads CASSFNTGESHEQFF. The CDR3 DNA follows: TGTGCCAGCAGCTTCAATACTGGAGAAAGCCATGAGCAGTTCTTC.

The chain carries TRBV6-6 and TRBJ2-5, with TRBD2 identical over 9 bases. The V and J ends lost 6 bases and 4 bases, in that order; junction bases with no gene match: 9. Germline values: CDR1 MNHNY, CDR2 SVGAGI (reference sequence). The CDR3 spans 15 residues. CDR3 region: CASRGLAPAGETQYF. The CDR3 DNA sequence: TGTGCCAGCAGGGGACTAGCACCAGCGGGAGAGACCCAGTACTTC.

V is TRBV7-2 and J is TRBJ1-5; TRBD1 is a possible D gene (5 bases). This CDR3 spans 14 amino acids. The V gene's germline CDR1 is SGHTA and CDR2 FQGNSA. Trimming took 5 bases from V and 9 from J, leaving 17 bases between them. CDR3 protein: CASSLDDRRGPQHF. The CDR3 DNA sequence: TGTGCCAGCAGCCTTGACGACCGGAGGGGGCCCCAGCATTTT.

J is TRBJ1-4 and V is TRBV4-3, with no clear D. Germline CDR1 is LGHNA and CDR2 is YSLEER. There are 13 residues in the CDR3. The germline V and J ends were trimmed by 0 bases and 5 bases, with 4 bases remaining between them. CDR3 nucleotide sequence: TGCGCCAGCAGCCAAGAACTGAATGAAAAACTGTTTTTT. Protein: CASSQELNEKLFF.

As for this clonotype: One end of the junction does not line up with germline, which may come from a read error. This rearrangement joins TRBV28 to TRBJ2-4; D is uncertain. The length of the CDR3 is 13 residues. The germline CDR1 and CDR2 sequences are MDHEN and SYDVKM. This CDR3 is CASSALGENIRYF. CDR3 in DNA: TGTGCCAGCAGTGCTCTTGGGGAAAACATTCGGTACTTC.